This TCR beta chain was sequenced for a study of T cells in Graves' hyperthyroidism and ophthalmopathy. Study-wide results and caveats: The blood repertoire included most of the expanded thyroid clonotypes above 0.001.

The blood was taken when hyperthyroidism was first diagnosed, before any ophthalmopathy symptoms showed up. Out of approximately 10 ml of fresh peripheral blood came the PBMCs. Amplification of TCR beta CDR3 regions used RNA as the template. HTBI primers were the set used in a first-round RT-PCR of the TCR CDR3. TCRdb re-derived calls from the multiplex PCR reads in MiXCR, one entry per CDR3 protein. The profile shows roughly 250,000 distinct CDR3 sequences, more than 14% of them singletons. The sample holds many counts of this clonotype. The antigen is unknown. The CDR3 has 14 residues. CDR1 MNHNS and CDR2 SASEGT come from the germline V gene. V shed 8 bases, J shed 3 bases, and the junction held 7 bases outside the gene matches.

This TCR derives from a middle-aged woman with Graves' hyperthyroidism that later progressed to Graves' ophthalmopathy. The chain carries TRBV6-1 and TRBJ2-7, with 10 bases identical to TRBD2. The sequencing sample was made of blood. In nucleotides, the CDR3 is TGTGCCAGCTCAAAAGGGACTAGCGTCTACGAGCAGTACTTC. Translating gives CASSKGTSVYEQYF.